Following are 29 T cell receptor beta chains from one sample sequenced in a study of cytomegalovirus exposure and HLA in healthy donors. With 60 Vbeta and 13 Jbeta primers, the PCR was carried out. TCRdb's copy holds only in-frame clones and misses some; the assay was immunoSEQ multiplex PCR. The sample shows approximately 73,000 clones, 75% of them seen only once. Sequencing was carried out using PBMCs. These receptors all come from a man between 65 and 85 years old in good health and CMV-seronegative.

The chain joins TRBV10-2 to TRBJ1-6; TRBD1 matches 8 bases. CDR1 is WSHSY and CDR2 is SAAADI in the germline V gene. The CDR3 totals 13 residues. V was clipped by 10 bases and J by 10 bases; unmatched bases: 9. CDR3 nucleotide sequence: TGCGCCACCATGGACAGGGCGCGGTCACCCCTCCACTTT. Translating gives CATMDRARSPLHF.

CDR3 loop: CASSEGQGVTDTQYF. The CDR3 nucleotides are TGTGCCAGCAGTGAAGGGCAGGGGGTGACAGATACGCAGTATTTT. The rearrangement joins TRBV6-1 to TRBJ2-3; TRBD1 agrees at 7 bases. In germline, CDR1 is MNHNS, CDR2 SASEGT. The junction had 4 bases not matched to a gene; V was cut back by 1 base and J by 3 bases. CDR3 size: 15 residues.

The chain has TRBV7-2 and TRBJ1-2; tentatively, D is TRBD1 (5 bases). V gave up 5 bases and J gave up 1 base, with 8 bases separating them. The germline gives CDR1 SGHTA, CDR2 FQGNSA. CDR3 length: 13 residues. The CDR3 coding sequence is TGTGCCAGCAGCCCTGACAGTAACTATGGCTACACCTTC. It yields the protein CASSPDSNYGYTF.

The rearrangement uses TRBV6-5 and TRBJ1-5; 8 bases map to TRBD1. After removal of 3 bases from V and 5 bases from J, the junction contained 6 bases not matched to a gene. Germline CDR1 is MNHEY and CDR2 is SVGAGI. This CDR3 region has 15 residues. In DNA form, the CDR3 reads TGTGCCAGCAGTTATACGACAGGGGTGGATCAGCCCCAGCATTTT. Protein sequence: CASSYTTGVDQPQHF.

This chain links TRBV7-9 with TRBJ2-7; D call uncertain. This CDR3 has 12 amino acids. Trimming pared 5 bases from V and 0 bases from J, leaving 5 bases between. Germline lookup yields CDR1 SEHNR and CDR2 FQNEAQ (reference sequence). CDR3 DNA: TGTGCCAGCAGCCGTAACTCCTACGAGCAGTACTTC. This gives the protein CASSRNSYEQYF.

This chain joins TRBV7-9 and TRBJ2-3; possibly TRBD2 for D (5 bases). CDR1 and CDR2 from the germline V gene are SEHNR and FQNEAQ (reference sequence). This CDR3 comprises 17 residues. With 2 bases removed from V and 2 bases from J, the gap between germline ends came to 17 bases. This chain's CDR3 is CASSLRSGVGFTDTQYF. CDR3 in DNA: TGTGCCAGCAGCTTAAGAAGCGGAGTGGGGTTCACAGATACGCAGTATTTT.

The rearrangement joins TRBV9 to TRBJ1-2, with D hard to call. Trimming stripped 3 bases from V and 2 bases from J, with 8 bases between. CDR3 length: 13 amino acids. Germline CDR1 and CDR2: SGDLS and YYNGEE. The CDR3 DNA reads TGTGCCAGCAGCGCCACAGAAAACTATGGCTACACCTTC. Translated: CASSATENYGYTF.

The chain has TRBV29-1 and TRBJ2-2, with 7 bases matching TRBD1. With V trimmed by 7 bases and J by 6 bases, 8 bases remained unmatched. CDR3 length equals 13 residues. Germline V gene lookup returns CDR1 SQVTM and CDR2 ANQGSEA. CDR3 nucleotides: TGCAGCGCCGGAAACAGGGGAGCCGGGGAGCTGTTTTTT. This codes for CSAGNRGAGELFF.

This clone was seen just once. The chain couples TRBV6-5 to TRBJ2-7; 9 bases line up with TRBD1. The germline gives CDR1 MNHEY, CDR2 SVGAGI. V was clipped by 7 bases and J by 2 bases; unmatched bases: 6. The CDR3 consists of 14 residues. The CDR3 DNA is TGTGCCAGCATACCGGGACAGGGAACCTACGAGCAGTACTTC. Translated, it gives CASIPGQGTYEQYF.

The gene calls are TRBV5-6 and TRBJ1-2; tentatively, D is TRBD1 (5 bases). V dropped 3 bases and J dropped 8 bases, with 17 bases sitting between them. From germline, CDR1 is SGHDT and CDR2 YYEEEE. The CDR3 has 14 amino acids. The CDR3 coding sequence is TGTGCCAGCAGCTCAAATCTAGACAGCCGCGGCTACACCTTC. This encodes CASSSNLDSRGYTF.

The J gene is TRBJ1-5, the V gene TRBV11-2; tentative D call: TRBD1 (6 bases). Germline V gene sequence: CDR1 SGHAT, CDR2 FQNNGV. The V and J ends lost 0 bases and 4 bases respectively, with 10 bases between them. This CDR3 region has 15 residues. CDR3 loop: CASSLEGAPNQPQHF. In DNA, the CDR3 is TGTGCCAGCAGCTTAGAGGGGGCCCCAAATCAGCCCCAGCATTTT.

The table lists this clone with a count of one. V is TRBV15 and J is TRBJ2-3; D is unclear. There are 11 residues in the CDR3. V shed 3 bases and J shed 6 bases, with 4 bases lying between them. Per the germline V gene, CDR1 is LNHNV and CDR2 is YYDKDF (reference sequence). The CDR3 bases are TGTGCCACCAGCAGTGCGGATACGCAGTATTTT. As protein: CATSSADTQYF.

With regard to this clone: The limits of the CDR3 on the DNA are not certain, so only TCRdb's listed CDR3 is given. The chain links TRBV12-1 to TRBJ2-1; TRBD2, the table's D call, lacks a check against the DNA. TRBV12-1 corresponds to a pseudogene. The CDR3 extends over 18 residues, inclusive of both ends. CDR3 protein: CASSFGGLVAGGTDEQFF.

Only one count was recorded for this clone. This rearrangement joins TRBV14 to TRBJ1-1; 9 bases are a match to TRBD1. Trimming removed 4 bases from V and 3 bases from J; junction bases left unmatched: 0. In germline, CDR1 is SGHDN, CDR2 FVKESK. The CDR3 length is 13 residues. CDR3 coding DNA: TGTGCCAGCAGCCGACAGGGGGACACTGAAGCTTTCTTT. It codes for CASSRQGDTEAFF. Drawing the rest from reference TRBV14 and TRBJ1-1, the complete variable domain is EAGVTQFPSHSVIEKGQTVTLRCDPISGHDNLYWYRRVMGKEIKFLLHFVKESKQDESGMPNNRFLAERTGGTYSTLKVQPAELEDSGVYFCASSRQGDTEAFFGQGTRLTVV.

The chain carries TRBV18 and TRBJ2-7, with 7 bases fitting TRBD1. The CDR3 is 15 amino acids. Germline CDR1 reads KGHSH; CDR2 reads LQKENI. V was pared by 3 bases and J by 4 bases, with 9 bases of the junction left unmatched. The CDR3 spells CASSPQSGTAYEQYF. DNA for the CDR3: TGTGCCAGCTCACCCCAAAGTGGGACAGCATACGAGCAGTACTTC. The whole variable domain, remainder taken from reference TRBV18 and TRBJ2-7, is NAGVMQNPRHLVRRRGQEARLRCSPMKGHSHVYWYRQLPEEGLKFMVYLQKENIIDESGMPKERFSAEFPKEGPSILRIQQVVRGDSAAYFCASSPQSGTAYEQYFGPGTRLTVT.

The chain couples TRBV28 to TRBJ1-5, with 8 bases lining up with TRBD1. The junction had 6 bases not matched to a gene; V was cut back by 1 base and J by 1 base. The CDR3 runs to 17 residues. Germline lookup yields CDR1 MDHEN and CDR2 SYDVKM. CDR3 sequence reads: CASSLLQGAISNQPQHF. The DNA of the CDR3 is TGTGCCAGCAGTTTATTGCAGGGGGCAATAAGCAATCAGCCCCAGCATTTT.

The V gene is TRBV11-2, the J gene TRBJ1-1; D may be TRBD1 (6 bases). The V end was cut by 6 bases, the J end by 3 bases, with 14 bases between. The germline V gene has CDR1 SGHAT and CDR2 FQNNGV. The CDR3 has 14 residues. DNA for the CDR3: TGTGCCAGCAGAATACAGGGTCGGGACACTGAAGCTTTCTTT. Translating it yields CASRIQGRDTEAFF.

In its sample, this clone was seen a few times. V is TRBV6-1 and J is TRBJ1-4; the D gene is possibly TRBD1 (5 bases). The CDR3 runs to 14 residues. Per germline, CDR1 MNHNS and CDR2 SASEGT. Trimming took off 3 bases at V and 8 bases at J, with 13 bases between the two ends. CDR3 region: CASSEDTEKEKLFF. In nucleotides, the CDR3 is TGTGCCAGCAGTGAGGACACGGAAAAGGAAAAACTGTTTTTT.

For the CDR3, the DNA is TGTGCCAGCAGCGATTGGCGGGGGGGATCGATAGCCAAAAACATTCAGTACTTC. It encodes CASSDWRGGSIAKNIQYF. The V call is TRBV5-6, the J call TRBJ2-4; 9 bases fit TRBD2. The germline V gene has CDR1 SGHDT and CDR2 YYEEEE. V shed 4 bases, J shed 0 bases, and the junction held 11 bases outside the gene matches. This CDR3 contains 18 residues.

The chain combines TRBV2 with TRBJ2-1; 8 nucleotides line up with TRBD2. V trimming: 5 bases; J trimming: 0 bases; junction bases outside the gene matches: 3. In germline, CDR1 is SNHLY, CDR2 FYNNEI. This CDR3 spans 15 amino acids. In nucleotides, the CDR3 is TGTGCCAGCAGTCCCAGCGGGAGCTCCTACAATGAGCAGTTCTTC. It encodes CASSPSGSSYNEQFF. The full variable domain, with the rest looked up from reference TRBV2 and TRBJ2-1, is EPEVTQTPSHQVTQMGQEVILRCVPISNHLYFYWYRQILGQKVEFLVSFYNNEISEKSEIFDDQFSVERPDGSNFTLKIRSTKLEDSAMYFCASSPSGSSYNEQFFGPGTRLTVL.

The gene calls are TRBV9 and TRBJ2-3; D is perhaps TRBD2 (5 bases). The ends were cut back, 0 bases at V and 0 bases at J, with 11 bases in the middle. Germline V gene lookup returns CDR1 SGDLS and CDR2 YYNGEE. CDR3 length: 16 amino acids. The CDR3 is CASSVDPRGSTDTQYF. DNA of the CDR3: TGTGCCAGCAGCGTAGATCCTAGAGGGAGCACAGATACGCAGTATTTT.

DNA for the CDR3: TGTGCCAGCTCACCAGCGGGACAGTCCTACGAGCAGTACTTC. Translation: CASSPAGQSYEQYF. The gene calls are TRBV18 and TRBJ2-7, with D possibly being TRBD1 (7 bases). Trimming took 2 bases from V and 1 from J, leaving 9 bases between them. This CDR3 comprises 14 residues. Germline V gene data show CDR1 as KGHSH and CDR2 as LQKENI.

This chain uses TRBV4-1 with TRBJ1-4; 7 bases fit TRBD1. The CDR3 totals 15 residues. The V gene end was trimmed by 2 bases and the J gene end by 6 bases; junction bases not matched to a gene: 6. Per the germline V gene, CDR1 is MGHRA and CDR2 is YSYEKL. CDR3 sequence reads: CASSQPTGADEKLFF. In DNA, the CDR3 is TGCGCCAGCAGCCAACCAACAGGGGCGGATGAAAAACTGTTTTTT.

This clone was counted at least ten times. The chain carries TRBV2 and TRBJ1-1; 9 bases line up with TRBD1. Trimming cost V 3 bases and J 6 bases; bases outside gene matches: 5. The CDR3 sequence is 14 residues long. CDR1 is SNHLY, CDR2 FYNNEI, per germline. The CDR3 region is CASSEDRGGAEAFF. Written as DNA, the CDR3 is TGTGCCAGCAGTGAGGACAGGGGAGGTGCTGAAGCTTTCTTT. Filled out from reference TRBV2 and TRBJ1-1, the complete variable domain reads EPEVTQTPSHQVTQMGQEVILRCVPISNHLYFYWYRQILGQKVEFLVSFYNNEISEKSEIFDDQFSVERPDGSNFTLKIRSTKLEDSAMYFCASSEDRGGAEAFFGQGTRLTVV.

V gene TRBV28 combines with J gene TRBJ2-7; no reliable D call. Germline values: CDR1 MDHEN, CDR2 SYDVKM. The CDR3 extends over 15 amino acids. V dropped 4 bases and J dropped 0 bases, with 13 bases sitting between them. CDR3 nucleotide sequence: TGTGCCAGCAGTTCCTCGGGTGAGAGCTCCTACGAGCAGTACTTC. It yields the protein CASSSSGESSYEQYF.

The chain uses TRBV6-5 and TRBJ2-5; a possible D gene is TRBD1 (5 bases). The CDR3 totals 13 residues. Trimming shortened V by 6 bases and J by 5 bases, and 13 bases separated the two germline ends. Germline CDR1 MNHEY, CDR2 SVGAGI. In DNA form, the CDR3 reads TGTGCCAGCAGCCCGACAGTTCGCGAGACCCAGTACTTC. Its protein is CASSPTVRETQYF.

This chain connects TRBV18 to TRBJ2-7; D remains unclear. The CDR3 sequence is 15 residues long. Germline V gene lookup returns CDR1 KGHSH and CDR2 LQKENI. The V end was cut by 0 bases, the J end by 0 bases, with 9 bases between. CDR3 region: CASSPPQRSSYEQYF. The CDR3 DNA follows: TGTGCCAGCTCACCACCCCAGAGGAGCTCCTACGAGCAGTACTTC.

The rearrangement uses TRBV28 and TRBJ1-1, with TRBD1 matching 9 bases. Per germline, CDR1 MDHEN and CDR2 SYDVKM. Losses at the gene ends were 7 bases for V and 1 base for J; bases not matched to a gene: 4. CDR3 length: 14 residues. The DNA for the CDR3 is TGTGCCAGCATCCTACAGGGGGCGAACACTGAAGCTTTCTTT. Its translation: CASILQGANTEAFF.

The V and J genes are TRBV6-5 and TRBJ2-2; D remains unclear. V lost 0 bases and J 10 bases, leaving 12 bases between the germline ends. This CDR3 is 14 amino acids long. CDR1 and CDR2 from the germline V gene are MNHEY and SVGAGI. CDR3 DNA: TGTGCCAGCAGTTACTCGCCCCCATCGGTGGAGCTGTTTTTT. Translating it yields CASSYSPPSVELFF.